The 21 T cell receptor beta chains reported below all come from one sample, sequenced in a study of shared clonotypes between healthy human individuals. The table came from immunoSEQ multiplex PCR; TCRdb's copy has only in-frame clones and leaves some out. This table holds fewer than 2.5 million clones, approximately 94% found once. Sequencing was done on a sample of naive CD4+ T cells from PBMCs. Subset meaning: CD45RA+ positively selected. The origin of the receptors is a man in his late teens or twenties in good health. Some clones in this sample may be carry-over from other donors' samples.

The CDR3 sequence: CATLGAGLRNTIYF. In nucleotides, the CDR3 is TGTGCCACCCTAGGCGCAGGGTTACGAAACACCATATATTTT. The rearrangement links TRBV28 to TRBJ1-3; the D gene is possibly TRBD1 (5 bases). Trimming cost V 10 bases and J 5 bases, with 18 bases left between them. Per germline, CDR1 MDHEN and CDR2 SYDVKM. There are 14 residues in the CDR3.

The V and J genes are TRBV28 and TRBJ1-2; tentatively, D is TRBD1 (5 bases). The germline V and J ends were trimmed by 5 bases and 3 bases, with 10 bases remaining between them. The CDR3 is 13 amino acids. Looked up from germline, CDR1 is MDHEN and CDR2 is SYDVKM. The CDR3 sequence is CASSQGPYYGYTF. The CDR3 DNA follows: TGTGCCAGCAGTCAGGGACCGTACTATGGCTACACCTTC.

This chain uses TRBV27 with TRBJ2-7; 8 bases line up with TRBD2. Germline V gene data show CDR1 as MNHEY and CDR2 as SMNVEV (reference sequence). The CDR3 sequence is 16 residues long. The ends lost 2 bases at V and 0 bases at J; junction bases unmatched: 6. CDR3 amino acids: CASSLKLAGVSYEQYF. The CDR3, as DNA: TGTGCCAGCAGTTTAAAGCTAGCGGGCGTCTCCTACGAGCAGTACTTC.

Points on this clone: Other nucleotide sequences in the sample specify the same CDR3. This sequence joins TRBV6-1 and TRBJ1-2; D unresolved. V was trimmed by 3 bases and J by 4 bases, leaving 6 bases between them. Germline V CDR1 and CDR2: MNHNS, SASEGT. The CDR3 loop spans 12 amino acids. CDR3 region: CASSDAGYGYTF. CDR3 DNA: TGTGCCAGCAGTGATGCCGGCTATGGCTACACCTTC.

The rearrangement uses TRBV20-1 and TRBJ2-7; D gene ambiguous. From germline, CDR1 is DFQATT and CDR2 SNEGSKA (reference sequence). V dropped 4 bases and J dropped 5 bases, with 3 bases sitting between them. The CDR3 spans 9 residues. The CDR3 region has the DNA TGCAGTGCTAAGGACGAGCAGTACTTC. This sequence encodes CSAKDEQYF.

This chain joins TRBV10-3 and TRBJ1-5; D ambiguous. Germline CDR1 and CDR2: ENHRY and SYGVKD. The V and J ends lost 3 bases and 6 bases respectively, with 9 bases between them. This CDR3 contains 13 residues. The DNA of the CDR3 is TGTGCCATCAGTGATTTAGCCACTCAGCCCCAGCATTTT. The encoded protein is CAISDLATQPQHF.

The genes are TRBV5-1 and TRBJ2-5, with D hard to call. This CDR3 spans 14 amino acids. The V and J ends lost 4 bases and 5 bases respectively, with 15 bases between them. CDR1 and CDR2 from the germline V gene are SGHRS and YFSETQ. CDR3 nucleotide sequence: TGCGCCAGCAGCCCGGATCCCAGGATCGAGACCCAGTACTTC. Translation gives CASSPDPRIETQYF.

The rearrangement uses TRBV2 and TRBJ2-5, with D maybe TRBD2 (6 bases). Per the germline V gene, CDR1 is SNHLY and CDR2 is FYNNEI. The CDR3 spans 13 residues. Deletions cut 4 bases from V and 4 bases from J, with 10 bases between. The CDR3 DNA reads TGTGCCAGCAGTGTCGGGGGACGAGAGACCCAGTACTTC. Translation: CASSVGGRETQYF. The full variable domain, in which reference TRBV2 and TRBJ2-5 provide the parts outside the CDR3, is EPEVTQTPSHQVTQMGQEVILRCVPISNHLYFYWYRQILGQKVEFLVSFYNNEISEKSEIFDDQFSVERPDGSNFTLKIRSTKLEDSAMYFCASSVGGRETQYFGPGTRLLVL.

The table lists this clone with a count of one. The CDR3 nucleotides are TGCAGCGTTGAAACCCTTCAGGAAAAGGAGCAGTACTTC. Its translation is CSVETLQEKEQYF. This chain links TRBV29-1 with TRBJ2-5, with D unclear. Trimming removed 2 bases from V and 11 bases from J, with 18 bases in between. Germline loops: CDR1 SQVTM, CDR2 ANQGSEA. There are 13 residues in the CDR3.

This chain connects TRBV6-6 to TRBJ1-2; D is possibly TRBD1 (6 bases). The CDR3 contains 15 residues. V was clipped by 2 bases and J by 6 bases, with 16 bases between them. Germline V gene data show CDR1 as MNHNY and CDR2 as SVGAGI (reference sequence). The CDR3 sequence: CASSYPNGGLNGYTF. The CDR3 nucleotides are TGTGCCAGCAGTTACCCAAATGGGGGGCTCAATGGCTACACCTTC.

This chain connects TRBV25-1 to TRBJ1-1, with D unclear. Germline CDR1 is MGHDK and CDR2 is SYGVNS. V dropped 2 bases and J dropped 4 bases, with 14 bases sitting between them. This CDR3 spans 15 amino acids. CDR3 residues: CASSEQTVGPTEAFF. CDR3 coding DNA: TGTGCCAGCAGTGAACAAACAGTAGGGCCCACTGAAGCTTTCTTT.

This clone has just one count. The CDR3 protein is CASSGQGVGEKLFF. In DNA form, the CDR3 reads TGTGCCAGCAGCGGACAGGGGGTGGGTGAAAAACTGTTTTTT. The V and J genes are TRBV28 and TRBJ1-4, with 10 bases matching TRBD1. CDR1 and CDR2 (germline): MDHEN, SYDVKM. V shed 6 bases, J shed 7 bases, and the junction held 5 bases outside the gene matches. The CDR3 is 14 amino acids. The full variable domain, its missing parts supplied by reference TRBV28 and TRBJ1-4, is DVKVTQSSRYLVKRTGEKVFLECVQDMDHENMFWYRQDPGLGLRLIYFSYDVKMKEKGDIPEGYSVSREKKERFSLILESASTNQTSMYLCASSGQGVGEKLFFGSGTQLSVL.

The rearrangement uses TRBV28 and TRBJ2-1; no clear D gene. The CDR3 runs 11 residues. In germline, CDR1 is MDHEN, CDR2 SYDVKM. V shed 7 bases and J shed 6 bases, with 7 bases lying between them. DNA of the CDR3: TGTGCCAGCAAAGGGATCAATGAGCAGTTCTTC. It codes for CASKGINEQFF.

This rearrangement joins TRBV4-1 to TRBJ2-1; 8 bases fit TRBD2. The CDR3 runs to 15 residues. Germline V gene lookup returns CDR1 MGHRA and CDR2 YSYEKL. The J segment lost 8 bases and the V segment lost 1 base, leaving 7 bases of the junction unmatched. CDR3 sequence reads: CASSQGSGRRDEQFF. The CDR3 bases are TGCGCCAGCAGCCAAGGCAGCGGGAGACGGGATGAGCAGTTCTTC.

The chain employs TRBV5-1 and TRBJ1-1; D remains ambiguous. The CDR3 has 13 residues. CDR1 and CDR2 (germline): SGHRS, YFSETQ. Deletions cut 7 bases from V and 2 bases from J, with 12 bases between. CDR3 sequence: CASGADGNTEAFF. Written as DNA, the CDR3 is TGCGCCAGCGGAGCGGACGGCAACACTGAAGCTTTCTTT.

The genes are TRBV28 and TRBJ1-1; D perhaps matches TRBD1 (5 bases). CDR3 length: 13 amino acids. The V end was cut by 3 bases, the J end by 6 bases, with 11 bases between. Germline V gives CDR1 MDHEN, CDR2 SYDVKM. The CDR3 DNA reads as TGTGCCAGCAGTTTGTCCTGGGGCGCTGAAGCTTTCTTT. Residues: CASSLSWGAEAFF.

The chain has TRBV9 and TRBJ1-4; D ambiguous. The CDR3 loop spans 14 amino acids. Germline V gives CDR1 SGDLS, CDR2 YYNGEE. V lost 1 base, J lost 7 bases, and 11 bases lay in between. The CDR3 sequence: CASSVSRTSEKLFF. The CDR3 nucleotides are TGTGCCAGCAGCGTATCCCGGACGAGTGAAAAACTGTTTTTT.

This rearrangement joins TRBV7-9 to TRBJ2-1; 11 nucleotides match TRBD2. In germline, CDR1 is SEHNR, CDR2 FQNEAQ (reference sequence). V lost 2 bases, J lost 6 bases, and 6 bases stayed unmatched. The CDR3 covers 16 residues. Here the CDR3 reads CASSLPGLAESNEQFF. DNA for the CDR3: TGTGCCAGCAGCTTACCGGGACTAGCGGAGAGCAATGAGCAGTTCTTC. The whole variable domain, remainder taken from reference TRBV7-9 and TRBJ2-1, is DTGVSQNPRHKITKRGQNVTFRCDPISEHNRLYWYRQTLGQGPEFLTYFQNEAQLEKSRLLSDRFSAERPKGSFSTLEIQRTEQGDSAMYLCASSLPGLAESNEQFFGPGTRLTVL.

The chain recombines TRBV10-3 with TRBJ1-1, with D possibly being TRBD1 (6 bases). Trimming pared 4 bases from V and 8 bases from J, leaving 17 bases between. The CDR3 extends over 14 amino acids. From germline, CDR1 is ENHRY and CDR2 SYGVKD. In DNA form, the CDR3 reads TGTGCCATCAGTGCGGCCCGGGGGCATGGGGAAGCTTTCTTT. Its translation: CAISAARGHGEAFF.

The chain carries TRBV7-6 and TRBJ1-2, with D possibly matching TRBD1 (6 bases). V shed 1 base and J shed 1 base, with 13 bases lying between them. From germline, CDR1 is SGHVS and CDR2 FNYEAQ. The length of the CDR3 is 16 residues. CDR3 sequence: CASSLEQGSYNYGYTF. The CDR3 region has the DNA TGTGCCAGCAGCTTAGAACAGGGATCGTATAACTATGGCTACACCTTC.

The chain uses TRBV7-3 and TRBJ2-3; unclear D gene. This CDR3 spans 14 amino acids. V dropped 5 bases and J dropped 1 base, with 10 bases sitting between them. The germline CDR1 and CDR2 sequences are SGHTA and FQGTGA. The CDR3 DNA follows: TGTGCCAGCAGCCCTACACGCGGCACAGATACGCAGTATTTT. Protein: CASSPTRGTDTQYF.